This TCR beta chain was sequenced in a study of cytomegalovirus exposure and HLA in healthy donors. Study-wide findings and caveats: The study found most TCR sequences rare, yet found some public TCRs in many donors. Earlier results showed most TCR beta V segments being productive about 87% or about 30% of the time.

It was with 60 Vbeta and 13 Jbeta primers that the PCR ran. TCRdb keeps only in-frame clones here, not all; method: immunoSEQ multiplex PCR. Of under 150,000 clones listed, more than 70% are singletons. A remark on this clone: Its antigen is currently unknown.

The sample comprised PBMCs. The clonotype comes from a man aged 45-65 years in good health and CMV-seronegative.

CDR3 sequence reads: CASSPGVGYTF. The CDR3 DNA reads as TGTGCCAGCAGCCCAGGGGTCGGCTACACCTTC. This chain connects TRBV28 to TRBJ1-2, with D perhaps matching TRBD1 (6 bases). V lost 6 bases and J 8 bases, leaving 10 bases between the germline ends. Germline V gene sequence: CDR1 MDHEN, CDR2 SYDVKM. CDR3 length: 11 amino acids.